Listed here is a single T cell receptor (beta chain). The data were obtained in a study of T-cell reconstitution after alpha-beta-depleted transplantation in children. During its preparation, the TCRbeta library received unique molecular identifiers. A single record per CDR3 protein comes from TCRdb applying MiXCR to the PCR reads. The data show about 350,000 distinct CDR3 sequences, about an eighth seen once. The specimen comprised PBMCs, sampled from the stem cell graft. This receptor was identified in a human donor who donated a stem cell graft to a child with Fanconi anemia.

The CDR3: CASSRRDVKTQYF. The CDR3 region has the DNA TGTGCCAGCAGCCGCCGGGACGTAAAGACCCAGTACTTC. The chain carries TRBV12-1 and TRBJ2-5; the DNA was not used to check the table's D call, TRBD1. TRBV12-1 is labeled a pseudogene. The CDR3 is 13 residues long.